One sample yielded the 15 T cell receptor beta chains listed below, sequenced in a study of shared clonotypes between healthy human individuals. The method was immunoSEQ multiplex PCR; TCRdb's version includes in-frame clones alone and lacks a portion of them. Of about 2.1 million clones listed, approximately 94% are singletons. CD8 cells regarded as naive lacked CD45RO, were positively chosen for CCR7, and omitted terminally differentiated effector memory CD45RA+ cells. Sequenced material: naive CD8+ T cells from PBMCs. The receptors here all came from a man between 18 and 35 years old in good health. Some clones in this sample may be carry-over from other donors' samples.

This rearrangement joins TRBV4-3 to TRBJ2-5; the D is unclear. Looked up from germline, CDR1 is LGHNA and CDR2 is YSLEER. Trimming cost V 0 bases and J 2 bases, with 10 bases left between them. This CDR3 comprises 15 residues. This CDR3 reads CASSQEARLQETQYF. For the CDR3, the DNA is TGCGCCAGCAGCCAAGAGGCTCGGTTACAAGAGACCCAGTACTTC.

This rearrangement joins TRBV5-1 to TRBJ2-7, with 7 bases lining up with TRBD2. CDR3 length: 12 residues. Per the germline V gene, CDR1 is SGHRS and CDR2 is YFSETQ. J was trimmed by 6 bases and V by 3 bases; bases with no gene match: 3. CDR3 loop: CASSYGGGEQYF. The CDR3, as DNA: TGCGCCAGCAGCTATGGGGGGGGCGAGCAGTACTTC.

CDR3 region: CASSLRAGPYYEQYF. The CDR3 DNA sequence: TGTGCCAGCAGCTTACGGGCAGGTCCCTACTACGAGCAGTACTTC. The chain is built from TRBV11-2 and TRBJ2-7; D gene ambiguous. The CDR3 spans 15 residues. CDR1 is SGHAT and CDR2 is FQNNGV in the germline V gene. Trimming took 2 bases from V and 3 from J, leaving 14 bases between them.

V gene TRBV6-5 combines with J gene TRBJ1-4; a weak D match, TRBD1 (6 bases). V shed 0 bases and J shed 3 bases, with 8 bases lying between them. This CDR3 is built from 15 residues. Germline CDR1 reads MNHEY; CDR2 reads SVGAGI. The CDR3 DNA follows: TGTGCCAGCAGTTACTCGGGGGCGCCTAATGAAAAACTGTTTTTT. Its translation: CASSYSGAPNEKLFF.

In nucleotides, the CDR3 is TGTGCCAGCAGTTTACTAAGGAACAGGGGCCGGGAATTGGGCACTGAAGCTTTCTTT. Protein: CASSLLRNRGRELGTEAFF. The chain employs TRBV27 and TRBJ1-1, with TRBD1 identical over 7 bases. The length of the CDR3 is 19 residues. The germline CDR1 and CDR2 sequences are MNHEY and SMNVEV (reference sequence). V gave up 2 bases and J gave up 4 bases; unmatched junction bases: 19.

In DNA form, the CDR3 reads TGTGCCACCACAGGGTCCTACTCCTACGAGCAGTACTTC. Its protein is CATTGSYSYEQYF. This chain links TRBV2 with TRBJ2-7; a possible D gene is TRBD1 (6 bases). Trimming pared 10 bases from V and 0 bases from J, leaving 13 bases between. From germline, CDR1 is SNHLY and CDR2 FYNNEI. The CDR3 sequence is 13 residues long.

This chain links TRBV28 with TRBJ2-7, with D possibly being TRBD1 (5 bases). V was clipped by 1 base and J by 4 bases, with 17 bases between them. The CDR3 has 16 amino acids. CDR1 and CDR2 (germline): MDHEN, SYDVKM. In DNA form, the CDR3 reads TGTGCCAGCAGTTTATTAGAACAGGTTTTTAGGTACGAGCAGTACTTC. It is translated as CASSLLEQVFRYEQYF.

This chain uses TRBV5-5 with TRBJ2-5; D not resolved. Trimming pared 0 bases from V and 7 bases from J, leaving 10 bases between. This CDR3 is 13 amino acids long. Germline assignment: CDR1 SGHKS and CDR2 YYEKEE (reference sequence). The CDR3 sequence is CASSLVDLWTQYF. CDR3 coding DNA: TGTGCCAGCAGCTTGGTAGACCTGTGGACCCAGTACTTC. The whole variable domain, remainder taken from reference TRBV5-5 and TRBJ2-5, is DAGVTQSPTHLIKTRGQQVTLRCSPISGHKSVSWYQQVLGQGPQFIFQYYEKEERGRGNFPDRFSARQFPNYSSELNVNALLLGDSALYLCASSLVDLWTQYFGPGTRLLVL.

V gene TRBV28 combines with J gene TRBJ2-1; D not resolved. Germline V gene lookup returns CDR1 MDHEN and CDR2 SYDVKM. The CDR3 covers 13 residues. V lost 3 bases to trimming and J lost 10 bases, with 13 bases between them. The CDR3 loop is CASSLKYLGEQFF. The CDR3 DNA is TGTGCCAGCAGTTTGAAGTATCTAGGGGAGCAGTTCTTC.

The genes are TRBV4-3 and TRBJ1-4; D remains ambiguous. This CDR3 is built from 16 residues. V was cut by 4 bases and J by 4 bases, with 16 bases left in between. Germline lookup yields CDR1 LGHNA and CDR2 YSLEER. CDR3 loop: CASSRLLDGLNEKLFF. CDR3 nucleotide sequence: TGCGCCAGCAGCCGCCTTCTCGACGGACTTAATGAAAAACTGTTTTTT.

The J gene is TRBJ2-3, the V gene TRBV12-5; 7 positions match TRBD2. Losses at the gene ends were 6 bases for V and 2 bases for J; bases not matched to a gene: 14. There are 17 residues in the CDR3. CDR1 and CDR2 from the germline V gene are LGHNT and FRNRAP. The CDR3 is CASGPARGRGATDTQYF. CDR3 bases: TGTGCTAGTGGCCCTGCGCGGGGGAGGGGAGCCACAGATACGCAGTATTTT.

The chain employs TRBV10-3 and TRBJ2-7; TRBD1 agrees at 7 bases. The CDR3 loop spans 14 amino acids. Germline V gives CDR1 ENHRY, CDR2 SYGVKD. After removal of 6 bases from V and 3 bases from J, the junction contained 8 bases not matched to a gene. This chain's CDR3 is CAISNLQGVYEQYF. The CDR3 nucleotides read TGTGCCATCAGCAATCTTCAGGGGGTCTACGAGCAGTACTTC.

The rearrangement joins TRBV6-5 to TRBJ2-1, with a possible D match to TRBD1 (5 bases). The CDR3 has 14 residues. V gave up 2 bases and J gave up 7 bases, with 12 bases separating them. Looked up from germline, CDR1 is MNHEY and CDR2 is SVGAGI. The CDR3 DNA reads TGTGCCAGCAGTTACGTGGACAAGGGGAATGAGCAGTTCTTC. Translation gives CASSYVDKGNEQFF.

The genes are TRBV4-1 and TRBJ1-4; TRBD1 is a possible D gene (5 bases). V shed 1 base and J shed 7 bases, with 13 bases lying between them. Germline CDR1 MGHRA, CDR2 YSYEKL. The CDR3 is 15 residues long. The CDR3 sequence: CASSQGPGGGEKLFF. CDR3 DNA: TGCGCCAGCAGCCAAGGCCCCGGGGGAGGTGAAAAACTGTTTTTT.

This chain uses TRBV14 with TRBJ2-7; D not resolved. Germline V gives CDR1 SGHDN, CDR2 FVKESK. The CDR3 loop spans 13 amino acids. Trimming took off 4 bases at V and 7 bases at J, with 14 bases between the two ends. CDR3 sequence (DNA): TGTGCCAGCAGCCCCACGAGTTCCCTGGAGCAGTACTTC. The encoded protein is CASSPTSSLEQYF.